Presented here are 13 T cell receptor beta chains from one specimen sequenced in a study of naive and memory T cell subsets (TCRdb year 2017). To prepare the library, UMI-ligation and nested PCR was applied. The instrument was an Illumina MiSeq. The beta constant-region primer consisted of an equimolar mixture of two oligonucleotides that together covered TRBC1 and TRBC2. The raw public data were reprocessed by TCRdb itself: fastp quality trimming at Q25, MiXCR clonotype calling, in-frame beta chains only. Merged by CDR3 protein, the rows form single entries marked with the most common genes and DNA. The sample contains 75,000 to 85,000 distinct CDR3 sequences, roughly 14% of them found a single time. Approximately 0.84% of the sample goes to the ten largest clones. The sequenced sample consisted of central memory CD4+ T cells from blood. This specimen's cell subset or site label, per the study, means: central memory, CD45RA- CD27+. These receptors all come from a human donor in good health.

Note on this clonotype: The junction departs from germline at one end; a sequencing error may be responsible. The V call is TRBV6-5, the J call TRBJ1-5; weak D call: TRBD1 (6 bases). In germline, CDR1 is MNHEY, CDR2 SVGAGI. This CDR3 is 13 amino acids long. In DNA, the CDR3 is TGTGCCACCAGTAAACAGGGTAATAAGCCCCAGCATTTT. This sequence encodes CATSKQGNKPQHF.

J is TRBJ1-3 and V is TRBV28; D remains unclear. Germline assignment: CDR1 MDHEN and CDR2 SYDVKM. Trimming shortened V by 8 bases and J by 0 bases, and 17 bases separated the two germline ends. The CDR3 loop spans 16 amino acids. CDR3 residues: CASGPPPGTSGNTIYF. The CDR3 DNA sequence: TGTGCCAGCGGACCCCCCCCAGGAACCTCTGGAAACACCATATATTTT. Filled out from reference TRBV28 and TRBJ1-3, the complete variable domain reads DVKVTQSSRYLVKRTGEKVFLECVQDMDHENMFWYRQDPGLGLRLIYFSYDVKMKEKGDIPEGYSVSREKKERFSLILESASTNQTSMYLCASGPPPGTSGNTIYFGEGSWLTVV.

This clonotype was seen more than once but under ten times. This sequence joins TRBV7-9 and TRBJ1-1; D gene unclear. The CDR3 runs 13 residues. Germline assignment: CDR1 SEHNR and CDR2 FQNEAQ (reference sequence). V was shortened by 8 bases and J by 5 bases, with 15 bases between the two germline ends. The CDR3 coding sequence is TGTGCCAGCGCCCGTGGGGATAGGACTGAAGCTTTCTTT. As protein: CASARGDRTEAFF.

This chain uses TRBV29-1 with TRBJ2-7; 8 nucleotides match TRBD1. The CDR3 length is 15 residues. Germline V gives CDR1 SQVTM, CDR2 ANQGSEA. The V gene end was trimmed by 4 bases and the J gene end by 5 bases; junction bases not matched to a gene: 13. The CDR3 protein is CSVAPGQGGRNEQYF. Written as DNA, the CDR3 is TGCAGCGTTGCCCCCGGACAGGGAGGAAGGAACGAGCAGTACTTC.

This clonotype was observed a handful of times. The chain links TRBV18 to TRBJ1-1; 7 bases line up with TRBD1. CDR1 is KGHSH and CDR2 is LQKENI in the germline V gene. Trimming took 5 bases from V and 5 from J; bases not matched to a gene: 5. The CDR3 sequence is 13 residues long. The CDR3 loop is CASSTSQGTEAFF. DNA of the CDR3: TGTGCCAGCTCAACATCACAGGGGACTGAAGCTTTCTTT.

This chain links TRBV5-1 with TRBJ2-2; 14 bases map to TRBD2. The CDR3 is made up of 18 amino acids. In germline, CDR1 is SGHRS, CDR2 YFSETQ. J lost 5 bases, V lost 4 bases, and 10 bases had no gene match. CDR3 nucleotide sequence: TGCGCCAGCAGCAAACCCGGGACTAGCGGGAGTATGACCGGGGAGCTGTTTTTT. Its translation is CASSKPGTSGSMTGELFF.

The J gene is TRBJ2-1, the V gene TRBV21-1. TRBV21-1 is designated a pseudogene. This CDR3 spans 14 amino acids. The chain's CDR3 is CASEDPDSYNEQFF. CDR3 coding DNA: TGTGCCAGCGAAGACCCAGACTCCTACAATGAGCAGTTCTTC.

At least ten counts were recorded for this clonotype. CDR3 bases: TGCGCCAGCAGGTTAGAGGGAAATCAGCCCCAGCATTTT. This gives the protein CASRLEGNQPQHF. The rearrangement links TRBV5-1 to TRBJ1-5; no definite D call. Germline V lookup: CDR1 SGHRS, CDR2 YFSETQ. The CDR3 loop spans 13 amino acids. V gave up 5 bases and J gave up 4 bases, with 10 bases separating them.

This clonotype appeared a few times. This chain links TRBV7-8 with TRBJ1-2, with D maybe TRBD1 (6 bases). The CDR3 has 16 amino acids. The ends were cut back, 7 bases at V and 4 bases at J, with 22 bases in the middle. Germline assignment: CDR1 SGHVS and CDR2 FQNEAQ. The CDR3 reads CASTAWTTGPGYGYTF. The CDR3 coding sequence is TGTGCCAGCACCGCTTGGACGACAGGTCCAGGCTATGGCTACACCTTC. The whole variable domain, filled in from reference TRBV7-8 and TRBJ1-2, reads GAGVSQSPRYKVAKRGQDVALRCDPISGHVSLFWYQQALGQGPEFLTYFQNEAQLDKSGLPSDRFFAERPEGSVSTLKIQRTQQEDSAVYLCASTAWTTGPGYGYTFGSGTRLTVV.

The V gene is TRBV20-1, the J gene TRBJ1-1; D possibly corresponds to TRBD1 (5 bases). Germline V gene data show CDR1 as DFQATT and CDR2 as SNEGSKA (reference sequence). CDR3 size: 14 residues. Trimming pared 5 bases from V and 10 bases from J, leaving 23 bases between. CDR3 DNA: TGCAGTGCTTCCGCTCCGACAGTGCACGTTGGAGCTTTCTTT. Encoded protein: CSASAPTVHVGAFF.

This clonotype has just a few counts. The rearrangement links TRBV29-1 to TRBJ1-2; D gene uncertain. The ends were cut back, 2 bases at V and 10 bases at J, with 11 bases in the middle. CDR3 length equals 11 residues. Per the germline V gene, CDR1 is SQVTM and CDR2 is ANQGSEA. CDR3 amino acids: CSVEQARDYTF. DNA for the CDR3: TGCAGCGTTGAACAGGCGAGGGACTACACCTTC.

This clonotype occurred many times. This chain joins TRBV20-1 and TRBJ1-1; 8 positions match TRBD1. The CDR3 spans 14 residues. In germline, CDR1 is DFQATT, CDR2 SNEGSKA (reference sequence). V shed 1 base, J shed 8 bases, and the junction held 9 bases outside the gene matches. The chain's CDR3 is CSARVPGGSGEAFF. The CDR3 nucleotides read TGCAGTGCTAGAGTGCCAGGGGGCTCGGGAGAAGCTTTCTTT.

The chain joins TRBV11-2 to TRBJ1-1; 11 bases are a match to TRBD1. The CDR3 contains 15 residues. Germline V lookup: CDR1 SGHAT, CDR2 FQNNGV. V shed 5 bases and J 5 bases; nucleotides not matched to a gene: 7. The CDR3, as DNA: TGTGCCAGCAGCACCGCGGGACAGGGGGAGACTGAAGCTTTCTTT. Encoded protein: CASSTAGQGETEAFF. The full variable domain, with the rest looked up from reference TRBV11-2 and TRBJ1-1, is EAGVAQSPRYKIIEKRQSVAFWCNPISGHATLYWYQQILGQGPKLLIQFQNNGVVDDSQLPKDRFSAERLKGVDSTLKIQPAKLEDSAVYLCASSTAGQGETEAFFGQGTRLTVV.